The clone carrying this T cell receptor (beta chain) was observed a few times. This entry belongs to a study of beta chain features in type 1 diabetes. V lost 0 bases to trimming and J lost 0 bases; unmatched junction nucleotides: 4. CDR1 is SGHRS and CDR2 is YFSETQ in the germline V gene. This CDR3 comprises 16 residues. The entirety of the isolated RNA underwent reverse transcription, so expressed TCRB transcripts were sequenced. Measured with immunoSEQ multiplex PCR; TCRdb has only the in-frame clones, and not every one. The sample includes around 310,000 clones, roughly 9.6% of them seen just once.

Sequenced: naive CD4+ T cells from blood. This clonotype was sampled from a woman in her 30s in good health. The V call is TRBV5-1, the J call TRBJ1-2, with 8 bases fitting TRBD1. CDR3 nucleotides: TGCGCCAGCAGCTTGGCTCGGGACAGGTCTAACTATGGCTACACCTTC. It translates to CASSLARDRSNYGYTF. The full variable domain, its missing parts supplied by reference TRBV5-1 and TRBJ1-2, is KAGVTQTPRYLIKTRGQQVTLSCSPISGHRSVSWYQQTPGQGLQFLFEYFSETQRNKGNFPGRFSGRQFSNSRSEMNVSTLELGDSALYLCASSLARDRSNYGYTFGSGTRLTVV.